This is a list of T cell receptor beta chains from one sample in a study of blood T cell repertoires in COVID-19. Sequencing used immunoSEQ multiplex PCR; TCRdb keeps in-frame clones, though not all of them. The repertoire holds nearly 200,000 clones, with around 84% as singletons. The sample taken for sequencing was peripheral blood. The origin of the receptors is a human donor in a cohort sampled during active COVID-19. The CDR3 runs from the conserved cysteine through the conserved F or W. The order of the fields is V gene, D gene, J gene, CDR3 protein. The D gene is left open where the match is weak.

V gene: TRBV21-1
D gene: NA
J gene: TRBJ2-1
CDR3 protein: CASSKGGQVFSYNEQFF

V gene: TRBV27
D gene: NA
J gene: TRBJ2-2
CDR3 protein: CASSLSRLANTGELFF

V gene: TRBV3-1/TRBV3-2
D gene: NA
J gene: TRBJ1-5
CDR3 protein: CASSQDNGRPQHF

V gene: TRBV11-1
D gene: TRBD2
J gene: TRBJ2-3
CDR3 protein: CASTGLSTDTQYF

V gene: TRBV4-1
D gene: NA
J gene: TRBJ1-4
CDR3 protein: CASSQQARNEKLFF

V gene: TRBV11-2
D gene: NA
J gene: TRBJ1-4
CDR3 protein: CASSTLTTGREKLFF

V gene: TRBV27
D gene: NA
J gene: TRBJ1-6
CDR3 protein: CASSLSATGYNSPLHF

V gene: TRBV11-3
D gene: NA
J gene: TRBJ2-1
CDR3 protein: CASSLDQTIHEQFF

V gene: TRBV19
D gene: NA
J gene: TRBJ1-2
CDR3 protein: CASSIWGGLTGYTF

V gene: TRBV20-1
D gene: NA
J gene: TRBJ2-5
CDR3 protein: CSATHGETQYF

V gene: TRBV7-9
D gene: NA
J gene: TRBJ1-3
CDR3 protein: CASSLGAPLGNTIYF

V gene: TRBV7-9
D gene: TRBD1
J gene: TRBJ2-5
CDR3 protein: CASSSYRGKKTQYF

V gene: TRBV5-1
D gene: NA
J gene: TRBJ2-3
CDR3 protein: CASSFSSDTQYF

V gene: TRBV29-1
D gene: NA
J gene: TRBJ2-1
CDR3 protein: CSVLSGEISSYNEQFF

V gene: TRBV28
D gene: NA
J gene: TRBJ2-6
CDR3 protein: CASRRSGHAGSGANVLTF

V gene: TRBV3-1/TRBV3-2
D gene: NA
J gene: TRBJ1-1
CDR3 protein: CASSRADRAFF

V gene: TRBV28
D gene: TRBD1
J gene: TRBJ2-3
CDR3 protein: CASSTDRGSDTQYF

V gene: TRBV4-2
D gene: TRBD2
J gene: TRBJ2-7
CDR3 protein: CASSQDPGGRVVAYEQYF

V gene: TRBV6-5
D gene: NA
J gene: TRBJ1-1
CDR3 protein: CANRQTPNTEAFF

V gene: TRBV7-3
D gene: NA
J gene: TRBJ2-3
CDR3 protein: CASSRASTDTQYF

V gene: TRBV9
D gene: TRBD1
J gene: TRBJ2-2
CDR3 protein: CASSGYRGPAGELFF

V gene: TRBV27
D gene: NA
J gene: TRBJ2-5
CDR3 protein: CASSRLGIETQYF

V gene: TRBV7-3
D gene: NA
J gene: TRBJ1-1
CDR3 protein: CASSFFARVNTEAFF

V gene: TRBV27
D gene: NA
J gene: TRBJ2-6
CDR3 protein: CATKLYSGANVLTF

V gene: TRBV4-1
D gene: TRBD1
J gene: TRBJ2-3
CDR3 protein: CASKNRGLGGDTQYF

V gene: TRBV6-5
D gene: NA
J gene: TRBJ1-3
CDR3 protein: CASSYIGAGNTIYF

V gene: TRBV6-1
D gene: NA
J gene: TRBJ1-6
CDR3 protein: CASSERTDSPLHF

V gene: TRBV6-6
D gene: NA
J gene: TRBJ1-2
CDR3 protein: CASRTENYGYTF

V gene: TRBV3-1/TRBV3-2
D gene: NA
J gene: TRBJ2-3
CDR3 protein: CASSQASGSSTDTQYF

V gene: TRBV6-2/TRBV6-3
D gene: TRBD2
J gene: TRBJ2-3
CDR3 protein: CASSLAGNTDTQYF

V gene: TRBV27
D gene: NA
J gene: TRBJ1-6
CDR3 protein: CASRQTGMNSPLHF

V gene: TRBV2
D gene: NA
J gene: TRBJ1-5
CDR3 protein: CASRSRTVPGPQHF

V gene: TRBV24-1
D gene: TRBD1
J gene: TRBJ1-1
CDR3 protein: CATSEGTGEAFF

V gene: TRBV30
D gene: NA
J gene: TRBJ2-1
CDR3 protein: CAWRNDLAGSYNEQFF

V gene: TRBV12-2
D gene: NA
J gene: TRBJ2-5
CDR3 protein: CASRLVGGVGETQYF

V gene: TRBV5-6
D gene: TRBD2
J gene: TRBJ2-2
CDR3 protein: CASSLGLAGGTGELFF

V gene: TRBV13
D gene: NA
J gene: TRBJ2-2
CDR3 protein: CASSNPGQNTGELFF

V gene: TRBV30
D gene: TRBD1
J gene: TRBJ1-5
CDR3 protein: CAWSLQGQPNQPQHF

V gene: TRBV29-1
D gene: NA
J gene: TRBJ2-3
CDR3 protein: CSAEGGQGIPTDTQYF

V gene: TRBV3-1/TRBV3-2
D gene: TRBD2
J gene: TRBJ2-3
CDR3 protein: CASSQGLAGSTSTDTQYF

V gene: TRBV27
D gene: NA
J gene: TRBJ1-5
CDR3 protein: CASRKHAGQPQHF

V gene: TRBV12-3/TRBV12-4
D gene: NA
J gene: TRBJ2-1
CDR3 protein: CASSLSPNYEQFF

V gene: TRBV3-1/TRBV3-2
D gene: NA
J gene: TRBJ1-1
CDR3 protein: CASSQLGGNTEAFF

V gene: TRBV5-1
D gene: NA
J gene: TRBJ2-3
CDR3 protein: CASSPQGTTDTQYF

V gene: TRBV5-8
D gene: TRBD1
J gene: TRBJ2-3
CDR3 protein: CASSRPGQGLTDTQYF

V gene: TRBV29-1
D gene: TRBD2
J gene: TRBJ2-3
CDR3 protein: CSVDRGGGSDTQYF

V gene: TRBV5-1
D gene: TRBD2
J gene: TRBJ2-3
CDR3 protein: CASKRGGQSTDTQYF

V gene: TRBV5-1
D gene: NA
J gene: TRBJ2-2
CDR3 protein: CASSFGGTGELFF

V gene: TRBV11-2
D gene: NA
J gene: TRBJ2-4
CDR3 protein: CASSLDRPSGNIQYF

V gene: TRBV25-1
D gene: TRBD1
J gene: TRBJ2-7
CDR3 protein: CASSSRDRVNEQYF

V gene: TRBV21-1
D gene: NA
J gene: TRBJ1-5
CDR3 protein: CASSKAEDRYRPQHF

V gene: TRBV7-2
D gene: NA
J gene: TRBJ1-1
CDR3 protein: CASSSSMNTEAFF

V gene: TRBV7-3
D gene: TRBD1
J gene: TRBJ1-6
CDR3 protein: CASRLTGGDSPLHF

V gene: TRBV24-1
D gene: NA
J gene: TRBJ2-1
CDR3 protein: CATSVGNSNEQFF

V gene: TRBV27
D gene: NA
J gene: TRBJ2-7
CDR3 protein: CASSYQGTEQYF

V gene: TRBV5-1
D gene: NA
J gene: TRBJ2-6
CDR3 protein: CASSPGHWTGANVLTF

V gene: TRBV5-5
D gene: NA
J gene: TRBJ1-4
CDR3 protein: CASSLDPSREKLFF